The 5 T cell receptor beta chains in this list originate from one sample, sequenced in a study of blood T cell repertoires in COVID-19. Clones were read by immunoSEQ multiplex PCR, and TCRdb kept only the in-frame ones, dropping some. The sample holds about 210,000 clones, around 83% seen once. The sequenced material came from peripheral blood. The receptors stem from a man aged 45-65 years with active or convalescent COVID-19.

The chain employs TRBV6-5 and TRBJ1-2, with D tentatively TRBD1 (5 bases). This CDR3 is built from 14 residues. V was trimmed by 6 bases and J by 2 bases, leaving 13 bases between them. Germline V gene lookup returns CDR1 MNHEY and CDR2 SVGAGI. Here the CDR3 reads CASSLLGPNYGYTF. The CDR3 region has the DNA TGTGCCAGCAGCCTCCTGGGGCCCAACTATGGCTACACCTTC.

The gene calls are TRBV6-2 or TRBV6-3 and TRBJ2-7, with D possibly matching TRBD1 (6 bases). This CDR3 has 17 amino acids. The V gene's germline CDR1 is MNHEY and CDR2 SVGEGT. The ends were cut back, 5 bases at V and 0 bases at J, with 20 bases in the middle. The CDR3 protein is CASSGSQGQIFSYEQYF. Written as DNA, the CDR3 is TGTGCCAGCAGTGGTTCCCAAGGACAGATCTTCTCCTACGAGCAGTACTTC.

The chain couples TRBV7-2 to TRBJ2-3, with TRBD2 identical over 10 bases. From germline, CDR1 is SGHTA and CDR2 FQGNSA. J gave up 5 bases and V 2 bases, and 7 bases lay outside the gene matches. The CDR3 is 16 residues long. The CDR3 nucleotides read TGTGCCAGCAGCTTAAGTCTAGCGGGGGTGGGAGATACGCAGTATTTT. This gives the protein CASSLSLAGVGDTQYF.

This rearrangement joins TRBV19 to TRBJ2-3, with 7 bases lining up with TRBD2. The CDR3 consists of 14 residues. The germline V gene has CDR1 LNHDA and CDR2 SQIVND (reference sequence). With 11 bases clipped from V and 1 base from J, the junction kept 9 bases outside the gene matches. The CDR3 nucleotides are TGTGCCTGCCGGGAGGACGGGGGCACAGATACGCAGTATTTT. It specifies CACREDGGTDTQYF.

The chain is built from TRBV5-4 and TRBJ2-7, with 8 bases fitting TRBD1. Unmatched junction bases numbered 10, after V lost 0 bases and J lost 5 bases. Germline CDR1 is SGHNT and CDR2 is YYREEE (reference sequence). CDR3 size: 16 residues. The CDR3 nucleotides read TGTGCCAGCAGCTTGGGTGGGGCAGGGGGCCGGGACGAGCAGTACTTC. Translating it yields CASSLGGAGGRDEQYF.